A single sample gave rise to the 20 T cell receptor beta chains below, sequenced in a study of blood T cells in healthy people across ages. PCR was performed a second time for about 7 to 12 cycles using a sample-barcoded 5' primer and a J-beta primer mix. Using its own MiXCR run on the 5' RACE reads, TCRdb lists one record per CDR3 protein. The sample includes about 640,000 distinct CDR3 sequences, 58% of them seen just once. The sample consisted of blood. The receptors here all came from a man in his 60s in good health.

This rearrangement joins TRBV12-5 to TRBJ2-5, with D possibly matching TRBD1 (6 bases). Germline V CDR1 and CDR2: LGHNT, FRNRAP. The CDR3 has 13 residues. The germline V and J ends were trimmed by 6 bases and 1 base, with 9 bases remaining between them. The CDR3 protein is CASGKQGQETQYF. The CDR3 nucleotides are TGTGCTAGTGGGAAACAGGGCCAAGAGACCCAGTACTTC.

The CDR3 region has the DNA TGCGCCAGCAGCAGTGGGGGACGCTCGGGGTTGGAGACCCAGTACTTC. Protein: CASSSGGRSGLETQYF. The chain has TRBV5-1 and TRBJ2-5; D possibly uses TRBD1 or TRBD2 (5 bases each). CDR3 length: 16 amino acids. Deletions cut 4 bases from V and 5 bases from J, with 21 bases between. Germline V gene sequence: CDR1 SGHRS, CDR2 YFSETQ.

This clonotype was seen more than once but under ten times. The CDR3 is CASSQDEGRETQYF. The CDR3 nucleotides are TGCGCCAGCAGCCAAGACGAGGGCCGGGAGACCCAGTACTTC. The chain combines TRBV4-1 with TRBJ2-5; a possible D gene is TRBD2 (5 bases). There are 14 residues in the CDR3. The V gene lost 0 bases and the J gene lost 5 bases, with 10 bases spanning the gap. CDR1 MGHRA and CDR2 YSYEKL come from the germline V gene.

The rearrangement joins TRBV3-1 to TRBJ2-3, with TRBD2 as a possible D gene (7 bases). CDR1 and CDR2 (germline): LGHDT, YNNKEL (reference sequence). The CDR3 has 17 residues. V dropped 3 bases and J dropped 9 bases, with 25 bases sitting between them. In DNA form, the CDR3 reads TGTGCCAGCAGCCAGGTACCGGGACTGGATACGGGGGGCACGCAGTATTTT. Translating gives CASSQVPGLDTGGTQYF.

The chain combines TRBV6-5 with TRBJ2-3; TRBD2 matches 10 bases. CDR1 is MNHEY, CDR2 SVGAGI, per germline. The CDR3 runs 18 residues. V shed 2 bases and J 1 base; nucleotides not matched to a gene: 9. The CDR3 DNA follows: TGTGCCAGCAGTTACGGGTTGAGCGGGGGGGCCGGCACAGATACGCAGTATTTT. It codes for CASSYGLSGGAGTDTQYF.

The V gene is TRBV5-1, the J gene TRBJ2-1; tentatively, D is TRBD1 or TRBD2 (5 bases each). CDR1 and CDR2 (germline): SGHRS, YFSETQ. V was clipped by 4 bases and J by 3 bases, with 11 bases between them. CDR3 length equals 14 residues. CDR3 amino acids: CASSPEGFYNEQFF. CDR3 bases: TGCGCCAGCAGCCCTGAGGGGTTCTACAATGAGCAGTTCTTC.

The rearrangement joins TRBV5-1 to TRBJ1-1; 8 nucleotides match TRBD1. CDR3 length: 17 residues. From germline, CDR1 is SGHRS and CDR2 YFSETQ. V lost 4 bases, J lost 4 bases, and 15 bases stayed unmatched. DNA for the CDR3: TGCGCCAGCAGCCCGGACTGGACAGGGAGGGTTGGCACTGAAGCTTTCTTT. Translating it yields CASSPDWTGRVGTEAFF. Together with reference TRBV5-1 and TRBJ1-1, the CDR3 gives the full variable domain: KAGVTQTPRYLIKTRGQQVTLSCSPISGHRSVSWYQQTPGQGLQFLFEYFSETQRNKGNFPGRFSGRQFSNSRSEMNVSTLELGDSALYLCASSPDWTGRVGTEAFFGQGTRLTVV.

This clonotype was observed a few times. The V and J genes are TRBV5-4 and TRBJ2-5, with 7 bases lining up with TRBD2. Trimming removed 4 bases from V and 5 bases from J; junction bases left unmatched: 8. The germline V gene encodes CDR1 SGHNT and CDR2 YYREEE (reference sequence). The CDR3 is 14 amino acids. This CDR3 reads CASSTSTSAETQYF. The CDR3, as DNA: TGTGCCAGCAGCACCTCAACTAGCGCGGAGACCCAGTACTTC.

The V gene is TRBV5-1, the J gene TRBJ2-1, with 12 nucleotides matching TRBD2. V lost 4 bases to trimming and J lost 9 bases; unmatched junction nucleotides: 8. This CDR3 comprises 15 residues. Germline CDR1 is SGHRS and CDR2 is YFSETQ. Here the CDR3 reads CASSRTSGDAGEQFF. DNA for the CDR3: TGCGCCAGCAGCCGGACTAGCGGGGATGCGGGTGAGCAGTTCTTC.

This chain joins TRBV12-3 or TRBV12-4 and TRBJ2-5; maybe TRBD2 (6 bases). Trimming took off 3 bases at V and 5 bases at J, with 10 bases between the two ends. The CDR3 loop spans 13 amino acids. In DNA form, the CDR3 reads TGTGCCAGCAGTTTGAGGGACTGGGAGACCCAGTACTTC. Translation gives CASSLRDWETQYF.

This rearrangement joins TRBV21-1 to TRBJ2-7; the DNA was not compared with TRBD1, the D call given in the table. TRBV21-1 is described as a pseudogene. CDR3 length: 13 amino acids. This chain's CDR3 is CAGGWGPPYEQYF. The CDR3 nucleotides are TGTGCCGGGGGGTGGGGGCCCCCTTACGAGCAGTACTTC.

This clonotype appeared a few times. The chain recombines TRBV29-1 with TRBJ1-2; TRBD1 matches at 7 bases. J gave up 4 bases and V 8 bases, and 13 bases lay outside the gene matches. The length of the CDR3 is 14 residues. Germline loops: CDR1 SQVTM, CDR2 ANQGSEA. CDR3 in DNA: TGCAGCTCTTTAGGGGGACAGCGGGGCTATGGCTACACCTTC. Protein product: CSSLGGQRGYGYTF.

The chain has TRBV9 and TRBJ2-3, with 16 bases matching TRBD2. The trim removed 3 bases at V and 5 bases at J, leaving 3 bases unmatched. Germline CDR1 reads SGDLS; CDR2 reads YYNGEE. The length of the CDR3 is 16 residues. The CDR3 loop is CASSEGLAGGQDTQYF. The CDR3 coding sequence is TGTGCCAGCAGCGAGGGACTAGCGGGGGGGCAAGATACGCAGTATTTT. Combining the CDR3 with reference TRBV9 and TRBJ2-3 gives the whole variable domain DSGVTQTPKHLITATGQRVTLRCSPRSGDLSVYWYQQSLDQGLQFLIQYYNGEERAKGNILERFSAQQFPDLHSELNLSSLELGDSALYFCASSEGLAGGQDTQYFGPGTRLTVL.

This clonotype was counted a few times. The genes are TRBV7-9 and TRBJ1-4, with a weak D call TRBD1 (5 bases). The CDR3 is made up of 15 amino acids. Germline-derived CDR1 and CDR2 are SEHNR and FQNEAQ (reference sequence). V dropped 3 bases and J dropped 5 bases, with 13 bases sitting between them. CDR3 nucleotide sequence: TGTGCCAGCAGCTTCGGGGACTCTACAAATGAAAAACTGTTTTTT. Protein product: CASSFGDSTNEKLFF.

The chain employs TRBV28 and TRBJ2-2; 8 bases agree with TRBD1. Germline lookup yields CDR1 MDHEN and CDR2 SYDVKM. The CDR3 sequence is 15 residues long. J was trimmed by 3 bases and V by 2 bases; bases with no gene match: 2. The CDR3 is CASSLRTGYTGELFF. The CDR3 coding sequence is TGTGCCAGCAGTTTAAGGACAGGGTACACCGGGGAGCTGTTTTTT.

The rearrangement uses TRBV29-1 and TRBJ2-6; 10 bases are a match to TRBD1. The junction had 14 bases not matched to a gene; V was cut back by 8 bases and J by 1 base. The CDR3 is 18 residues long. In germline, CDR1 is SQVTM, CDR2 ANQGSEA. CDR3 amino acids: CSFLGVRDRGSGANVLTF. In DNA, the CDR3 is TGCAGCTTCCTGGGGGTCCGGGACAGGGGATCTGGGGCCAACGTCCTGACTTTC. The variable domain in full, with the rest retrieved from reference TRBV29-1 and TRBJ2-6, is SAVISQKPSRDICQRGTSLTIQCQVDSQVTMMFWYRQQPGQSLTLIATANQGSEATYESGFVIDKFPISRPNLTFSTLTVSNMSPEDSSIYLCSFLGVRDRGSGANVLTFGAGSRLTVL.

The chain carries TRBV3-1 and TRBJ2-1; 8 bases map to TRBD2. The J segment lost 13 bases and the V segment lost 0 bases, leaving 11 bases of the junction unmatched. CDR1 is LGHDT, CDR2 YNNKEL, per germline (reference sequence). This CDR3 has 15 residues. CDR3 coding DNA: TGTGCCAGCAGCCAAGATGAGACGGGGGGGCCGGTACAGTTCTTC. Translated: CASSQDETGGPVQFF.

On this clonotype itself: A much larger clone lies a single base off, so this may be a read error. This chain uses TRBV9 with TRBJ1-2, with D perhaps matching TRBD1 (5 bases). This CDR3 is 14 amino acids long. Germline-derived CDR1 and CDR2 are SGDLS and YYNGEE. Trimming took off 4 bases at V and 4 bases at J, with 14 bases between the two ends. DNA of the CDR3: TGTGCCAGCAGCCTTGATTGGGGCCCCTATGGCTACACCTTC. Translated: CASSLDWGPYGYTF.

This clonotype was counted a few times. The genes are TRBV20-1 and TRBJ1-2; 7 bases align to TRBD1. There are 12 residues in the CDR3. The ends lost 6 bases at V and 5 bases at J; junction bases unmatched: 6. CDR1 and CDR2 (germline): DFQATT, SNEGSKA (reference sequence). The CDR3 sequence: CSAKQGGYGYTF. CDR3 bases: TGCAGTGCGAAGCAGGGGGGGTATGGCTACACCTTC.

To note about this clonotype: Since a much larger clone is just one base distant, this may be a read error. The V gene is TRBV20-1, the J gene TRBJ1-2, with TRBD1 matching 9 bases. The CDR3 spans 14 residues. Losses at the gene ends were 6 bases for V and 4 bases for J; bases not matched to a gene: 9. The germline V gene has CDR1 DFQATT and CDR2 SNEGSKA (reference sequence). This CDR3 is CSAGQGTTIYGYTF. The DNA of the CDR3 is TGCAGTGCCGGACAGGGGACGACAATCTATGGCTACACCTTC.